The rows below give T cell receptor beta chains drawn from one sample of a study of intratumoral heterogeneity in liver cancer. The table came from immunoSEQ multiplex PCR; TCRdb's copy has only in-frame clones and leaves some out. The repertoire holds some 21,000 clones, with around 67% as singletons. The sample was tumor-adjacent normal tissue, taken before any cancer treatment. These receptor sequences come from a woman in her 70s with hepatocellular carcinoma. The CDR3 runs from the conserved cysteine through the conserved F or W. The D gene is left open where the match is weak. Rows give clone size only sometimes, using once, few, many, or a class for an expanded clone.

>TRBJ1-2|TRBV7-6|.|.
TGTGCCAGCAGCTTCGGCAGGGAGGGTGGCTACACCTTC
CASSFGREGGYTF
>TRBJ1-4|TRBV19|.|.
TGTGCCAGTAAAAATAAACCGGGACGGCTTGATGAAAAACTGTTTTTT
CASKNKPGRLDEKLFF
>TRBJ2-2|TRBV30|TRBD2|.
TGTGCCTGGAATTTAAGATGGGGCGGGAGGGCCAACACCGGGGAGCTGTTTTTT
CAWNLRWGGRANTGELFF
>TRBJ1-2|TRBV5-5|.|.
TGTGCCAGCAGCTTGGTTCCGGGAGACAGGAGTGGCTACACCTTC
CASSLVPGDRSGYTF
>TRBJ1-4|TRBV5-1|.|.
TGCGCCAGCAGCTTTACAGGAGATAATGAAAAACTGTTTTTT
CASSFTGDNEKLFF
>TRBJ1-4|TRBV7-9|TRBD1|.
TGTGCCAGCAGCTTAGGGGTACAGGGGAATGAAAAACTGTTTTTT
CASSLGVQGNEKLFF
>TRBJ1-4|TRBV5-5|.|.
TGTGCCAGCAGCTTGGGGGACACTTTTAATGAAAAACTGTTTTTT
CASSLGDTFNEKLFF
>TRBJ1-2|TRBV2|.|.
TGTGCCACCCTATCAGGGGCACCCAGCAATGGCTACACCTTC
CATLSGAPSNGYTF
>TRBJ2-7|TRBV2|TRBD1|few
TGTGCCAGCAAGGGACAGGGGGTGAGCGAGCAGTACTTC
CASKGQGVSEQYF
>TRBJ1-1|TRBV28|TRBD1|.
TGTGCCAGCAGCGGGGGACAGGTCACTGAAGCTTTCTTT
CASSGGQVTEAFF
>TRBJ2-4|TRBV29-1|TRBD1|.
TGCAGCGTTGAAGATCCGTGGCAGGGGGTGGTGGGCATTCAGTACTTC
CSVEDPWQGVVGIQYF
>TRBJ2-5|TRBV5-1|.|.
TGCGCCAGCAGCTCCTCTCCCATGTCGAAAGAGACCCAGTACTTC
CASSSSPMSKETQYF
>TRBJ2-1|TRBV5-1|TRBD1|.
TGCGCCAGCAGCCCCAGGACAGGGACCTACAATGAGCAGTTCTTC
CASSPRTGTYNEQFF
>TRBJ1-2|TRBV5-6|.|few
TGTGCCAGCAGCTTGAGGGATTATGGCTACACCTTC
CASSLRDYGYTF
>TRBJ2-7|TRBV13|.|few
TGTGCCAGCAGCGGAACGGGGCGCTCCGAGCAGTACTTC
CASSGTGRSEQYF
>TRBJ1-5|TRBV5-1|.|.
TGCGCCAGCAGGGCCGGTAACGATCAGCCCCAGCATTTT
CASRAGNDQPQHF
>TRBJ1-3|TRBV27|.|.
TGTGCCAGCAGTTCAGGACAGAACAACCCTCGCCATAACACCATATATTTT
CASSSGQNNPRHNTIYF
>TRBJ2-5|TRBV7-3|TRBD1|.
TGTGCCAGCAGCACCGGGACAGGTGGTATGGAGACTCAGTACTTC
CASSTGTGGMETQYF
>TRBJ2-2|TRBV7-6|.|.
TGTGCCAGCAGCCCATCCTCCCAGGGAGGCACCGGGGAGCTGTTTTTT
CASSPSSQGGTGELFF
>TRBJ1-1|TRBV7-9|.|once
TGTGCCAGCACCGTACCGACAACTTACACTGAAGCTTTCTTT
CASTVPTTYTEAFF
>TRBJ2-5|TRBV2|TRBD2|.
TGTGCCAGCAGCCCAGCGGGCGGGAGGGGTGAGACCCAGTACTTC
CASSPAGGRGETQYF
>TRBJ1-1|TRBV28|.|few
TGTGCCAGCAGTTTTCGAGCGGTGCATACCACTGAAGCTTTCTTT
CASSFRAVHTTEAFF
>TRBJ1-1|TRBV28|.|.
TGTGCCAGCAGAGGGGGAGACTTTAACACTGAAGCTTTCTTT
CASRGGDFNTEAFF
>TRBJ2-7|TRBV15|TRBD2|.
TGTGCCACCAGCAGGACTAGCGGAACCGCGAAGGAGGGGGAGCAGTACTTC
CATSRTSGTAKEGEQYF
>TRBJ1-6|TRBV27|TRBD1|.
TGTGCCAGCAGTCTTACGCCGACAGGGAGCATCCTCCACTTT
CASSLTPTGSILHF
>TRBJ2-7|TRBV9|.|.
TGTGCCAGCAGCGTCGGGACGGACTCCTACGAGCAGTACTTC
CASSVGTDSYEQYF
>TRBJ2-7|TRBV28|.|few
TGTGCCAGCAGTTTATGGGACCTCTACGAGCAGTACTTC
CASSLWDLYEQYF
>TRBJ2-4|TRBV2|.|.
TGTGCCAGCAGTGAAATGATCGGCGGGACCAAAAACATTCAGTACTTC
CASSEMIGGTKNIQYF
>TRBJ2-7|TRBV27|.|.
TGTGCCAGCAGACAGGGGGGGGACGAGCAGTACTTC
CASRQGGDEQYF
>TRBJ2-3|TRBV5-1|.|.
TGCGCCAGCAGCTTGGAACAGGTCCTCACAGATACGCAGTATTTT
CASSLEQVLTDTQYF
>TRBJ1-1|TRBV19|.|.
TGTGCCAGTACTATATATTGGCGCGGCGGCACTGAAGCTTTCTTT
CASTIYWRGGTEAFF
>TRBJ1-2|TRBV20-1|.|.
TGCAGTGCTAGTCAGGGCCGCTATGGCTACACCTTC
CSASQGRYGYTF
>TRBJ1-5|TRBV6-6|TRBD1|.
TGTGCCAGCAGGGCTGACAGGGGCGGGAATCAGCCCCAGCATTTT
CASRADRGGNQPQHF
>TRBJ2-3|TRBV18|.|.
TGTGCCAGCTCACCGGGGACAGATACGCAGTATTTT
CASSPGTDTQYF
>TRBJ2-7|TRBV19|.|.
TGTGCCAGTAGTCCCTCAGGGTCCCACTCCTACGAGCAGTACTTC
CASSPSGSHSYEQYF
>TRBJ2-7|TRBV9|.|.
TGTGCCAGCAGCGTAGGGGCAGGGGAAACCTACGAGCAGTACTTC
CASSVGAGETYEQYF
>TRBJ2-6|TRBV14|.|.
TGTGCCAGCAGCCAAGAGGTACGCCTTGGGGGATCTGGGGCCAACGTCCTGACTTTC
CASSQEVRLGGSGANVLTF
>TRBJ1-6|TRBV6-4|TRBD1|.
TGTGCCAGCAGTGGGGAGACAGGGCATCCATCTAATTCACCCCTCCACTTT
CASSGETGHPSNSPLHF
>TRBJ2-7|TRBV6-1|.|once
TGTGCCAGCAGTGAAGGGCGATACTACGAGCAGTACTTC
CASSEGRYYEQYF
>TRBJ2-2|TRBV5-1|TRBD1|.
TGCGCCAGCAGCCCCGGGACAGGGGTTAACACCGGGGAGCTGTTTTTT
CASSPGTGVNTGELFF
>TRBJ2-7|TRBV28|.|.
TGTGCCAGCAGCTCAACAGGTTCCGCCTCCTACGAGCAGTACTTC
CASSSTGSASYEQYF
>TRBJ2-1|TRBV10-3|TRBD2|.
TGTGCCGTTCGGACTAGCCGCCCCGGATCCTACAATGAGCAGTTCTTC
CAVRTSRPGSYNEQFF